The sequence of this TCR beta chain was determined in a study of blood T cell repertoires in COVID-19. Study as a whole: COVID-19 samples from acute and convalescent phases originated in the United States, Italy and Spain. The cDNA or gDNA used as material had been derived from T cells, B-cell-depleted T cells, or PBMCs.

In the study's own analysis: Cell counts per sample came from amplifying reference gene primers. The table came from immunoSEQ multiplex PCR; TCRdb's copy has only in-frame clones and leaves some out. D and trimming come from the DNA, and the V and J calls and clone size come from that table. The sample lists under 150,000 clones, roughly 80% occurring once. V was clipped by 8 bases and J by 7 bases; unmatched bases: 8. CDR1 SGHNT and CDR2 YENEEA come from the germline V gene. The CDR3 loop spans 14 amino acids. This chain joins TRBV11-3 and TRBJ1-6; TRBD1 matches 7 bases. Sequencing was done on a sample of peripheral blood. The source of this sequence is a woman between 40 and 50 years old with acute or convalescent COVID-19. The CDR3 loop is CASSTGQWNSPLHF. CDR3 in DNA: TGTGCCAGCTCGACAGGGCAGTGGAATTCACCCCTCCACTTT.